What follows are 6 T cell receptor beta chains derived from one specimen sequenced in a study of blood T cell repertoires in COVID-19. Assay used: immunoSEQ multiplex PCR; TCRdb lists only in-frame clones, some missing. Of about 300,000 clones listed, roughly 91% were seen once; the top ten hold roughly 2.9%. The sequenced sample was PBMCs or T cells enriched from blood (not recorded which). These TCRs come from a woman aged 45-60 years who had been exposed to COVID-19.

V usage is TRBV6-2 or TRBV6-3 and J usage is TRBJ1-2; D is ambiguous. The ends were cut back, 4 bases at V and 4 bases at J, with 16 bases in the middle. Germline-derived CDR1 and CDR2 are MNHEY and SVGEGT. There are 15 residues in the CDR3. CDR3 sequence: CASSSRRASVYGYTF. In DNA, the CDR3 is TGTGCCAGCAGTTCAAGAAGAGCTTCTGTCTATGGCTACACCTTC.

This clone came up once. The chain joins TRBV3-1 (or the pseudogene TRBV3-2) to TRBJ2-7, with 7 nucleotides matching TRBD1. This CDR3 region has 14 residues. Germline CDR1 is LGHDT and CDR2 is YNNKEL (reference sequence). V was clipped by 3 bases and J by 6 bases; unmatched bases: 8. The CDR3 sequence is CASSHATGRGEQYF. Here the CDR3 DNA reads TGTGCCAGCAGCCACGCGACAGGGAGAGGCGAGCAGTACTTC.

The chain joins TRBV7-2 to TRBJ2-1; TRBD1 matches 8 bases. After removal of 1 base from V and 8 bases from J, the junction contained 13 bases not matched to a gene. Germline assignment: CDR1 SGHTA and CDR2 FQGNSA. CDR3 length: 17 residues. DNA of the CDR3: TGTGCCAGCAGCTTAGTTGTAGGACAGGGAAGGGGCTATGAGCAGTTCTTC. Protein sequence: CASSLVVGQGRGYEQFF.

This clone showed up just once. The rearrangement uses TRBV4-1 and TRBJ2-7, with 11 bases lining up with TRBD2. Germline CDR1 is MGHRA and CDR2 is YSYEKL. With 1 base clipped from V and 3 bases from J, the junction kept 8 bases outside the gene matches. The CDR3 totals 17 residues. The CDR3, as DNA: TGCGCCAGCAGCCAAGGAACGCTAGCGGGGGGAGGCTACGAGCAGTACTTC. Amino acid sequence: CASSQGTLAGGGYEQYF.

V usage is TRBV12-3 or TRBV12-4 and J usage is TRBJ2-2; a possible D gene is TRBD2 (5 bases). V was clipped by 6 bases and J by 5 bases, with 10 bases between them. This CDR3 spans 13 amino acids. The CDR3: CASSSGGTGELFF. The CDR3 DNA reads as TGTGCCAGCAGCTCCGGCGGGACCGGGGAGCTGTTTTTT.

The chain couples TRBV30 to TRBJ2-5, with 8 bases identical to TRBD2. With 1 base clipped from V and 1 base from J, the junction kept 5 bases outside the gene matches. This CDR3 is built from 15 residues. The germline V gene encodes CDR1 GTSNPN and CDR2 SVGIG (reference sequence). CDR3 nucleotide sequence: TGTGCCTGGAGTGAAAGCGGGGGACCCCAAGAGACCCAGTACTTC. As protein: CAWSESGGPQETQYF.